This T cell receptor beta chain came from a study of regulatory T cells in long-lasting Graves disease. Time point meaning: persistent/refractory GD, antithyroid drugs over 5 years with positive TRAb. The TCR library was prepared using RNA isolated from PBMCs. CDR3 regions were amplified by Arm-PCR using iRepertoire HTBI primers to build TCR beta libraries. TCRdb independently ran MiXCR on the multiplex PCR reads; one entry per CDR3 protein. The sample holds a few hundred thousand distinct CDR3 sequences, 20% to 25% seen once. The starting material was peripheral blood mononuclear cells (PBMCs), obtained when the disease was refractory, from a patient treated with antithyroid drugs. The receptor was isolated from a female donor with Graves disease.

The CDR3 spells CASTRTGHHEQYF. As DNA, the CDR3 is TGTGCCAGCACCCGGACAGGGCACCACGAGCAGTACTTC. The chain employs TRBV5-6 and TRBJ2-7; 8 bases are a match to TRBD1. Germline V CDR1 and CDR2: SGHDT, YYEEEE. The CDR3 sequence is 13 residues long. J was trimmed by 5 bases and V by 6 bases; bases with no gene match: 7.